These 6 T cell receptor beta chains share one sample of origin, sequenced in a study of early T cells in non-severe SARS-CoV-2 infection. TCRdb re-analysed the 5' RACE reads in MiXCR, keeping a single row per CDR3 protein. The table lists fewer than 80,000 distinct CDR3 sequences, roughly 13% of them singletons. The sample comprised whole blood. These receptors came from an adult who was a healthcare worker with PCR-confirmed SARS-CoV-2 infection or an uninfected control (not recorded which).

The chain is built from TRBV5-1 and TRBJ1-1, with no clear D. This CDR3 is 14 amino acids long. The germline gives CDR1 SGHRS, CDR2 YFSETQ. The V end was cut by 0 bases, the J end by 4 bases, with 10 bases between. CDR3 coding DNA: TGCGCCAGCAGCTTGGCAGCAGTGGGCACTGAAGCTTTCTTT. This codes for CASSLAAVGTEAFF.

The chain carries TRBV7-2 and TRBJ2-1; D not certain. V gave up 2 bases and J gave up 6 bases, with 2 bases separating them. Germline V gene lookup returns CDR1 SGHTA and CDR2 FQGNSA. The CDR3 runs to 11 residues. CDR3 amino acids: CASSLLNEQFF. The CDR3 nucleotides are TGTGCCAGCAGCTTACTCAATGAGCAGTTCTTC.

This clonotype was seen a few times. The chain joins TRBV5-4 to TRBJ2-7; 9 nucleotides align to TRBD1. V lost 1 base, J lost 6 bases, and 2 bases stayed unmatched. Germline CDR1 is SGHNT and CDR2 is YYREEE (reference sequence). The CDR3 is 13 amino acids. CDR3 region: CASSLRTGVEQYF. In DNA form, the CDR3 reads TGTGCCAGCAGCTTGCGGACAGGGGTCGAGCAGTACTTC.

This clonotype was counted ten times or more. This chain connects TRBV30 to TRBJ1-5; the D gene is possibly TRBD1 (6 bases). CDR1 is GTSNPN, CDR2 SVGIG, per germline (reference sequence). Between the trimmed V and J ends, which lost 0 bases and 6 bases, there was a span of 6 bases. CDR3 length: 12 residues. The CDR3 spells CAWSVQGQPQHF. The CDR3 DNA is TGTGCCTGGAGTGTACAGGGTCAGCCCCAGCATTTT.

The chain is built from TRBV2 and TRBJ2-1; 11 bases fit TRBD2. The CDR3 is 17 residues long. The V and J ends lost 6 bases and 4 bases, in that order; junction bases with no gene match: 11. Germline V gene data show CDR1 as SNHLY and CDR2 as FYNNEI. The CDR3 DNA follows: TGTGCCAGCAGCACCCGGACTAGCGGGCTGAGGTACAATGAGCAGTTCTTC. It codes for CASSTRTSGLRYNEQFF. Full variable domain (remainder filled in from reference TRBV2 and TRBJ2-1): EPEVTQTPSHQVTQMGQEVILRCVPISNHLYFYWYRQILGQKVEFLVSFYNNEISEKSEIFDDQFSVERPDGSNFTLKIRSTKLEDSAMYFCASSTRTSGLRYNEQFFGPGTRLTVL.

This clonotype has only a few counts. The chain links TRBV20-1 to TRBJ2-2, with 8 bases matching TRBD2. The CDR3 runs 15 residues. CDR1 is DFQATT, CDR2 SNEGSKA, per germline (reference sequence). Trimming cost V 6 bases and J 1 base; bases outside gene matches: 7. The CDR3 loop is CSAGGDSLNTGELFF. DNA of the CDR3: TGCAGTGCCGGGGGGGACTCTTTGAACACCGGGGAGCTGTTTTTT.